The 11 T cell receptor beta chains listed next were all sequenced from one sample in a study of cytomegalovirus exposure and HLA in healthy donors. This PCR relied on a set of 60 Vbeta primers and 13 Jbeta primers. Data came from immunoSEQ multiplex PCR; TCRdb stores just in-frame clones and leaves some out. This table holds some 190,000 clones, around 82% found once. Material for sequencing was PBMCs. The source of these receptors is a man between 35 and 55 years old in good health and CMV-seropositive.

The chain links TRBV6-1 to TRBJ2-7; 9 nucleotides align to TRBD2. The CDR3 totals 14 residues. Unmatched junction bases numbered 3, after V lost 3 bases and J lost 3 bases. Germline CDR1 and CDR2: MNHNS and SASEGT. In nucleotides, the CDR3 is TGTGCCAGCAGTGAGGGGACTAGCATCTACGAGCAGTACTTC. Translated: CASSEGTSIYEQYF.

The V gene is TRBV5-1, the J gene TRBJ2-1, with 14 bases lining up with TRBD2. Germline assignment: CDR1 SGHRS and CDR2 YFSETQ. There are 15 residues in the CDR3. V gave up 2 bases and J gave up 6 bases; unmatched junction bases: 1. The CDR3 spells CASSFGTSGSNEQFF. The CDR3 nucleotides read TGCGCCAGCAGCTTCGGGACTAGCGGGAGCAATGAGCAGTTCTTC.

This chain joins TRBV5-1 and TRBJ2-1, with D unclear. The CDR3 spans 15 residues. CDR1 SGHRS and CDR2 YFSETQ come from the germline V gene. The V end lost 0 bases, the J end lost 3 bases, and 10 bases lay between the germline ends. The DNA for the CDR3 is TGCGCCAGCAGCTTGGGAGGTTCTCTCTACAATGAGCAGTTCTTC. It codes for CASSLGGSLYNEQFF. The full variable domain, its missing parts supplied by reference TRBV5-1 and TRBJ2-1, is KAGVTQTPRYLIKTRGQQVTLSCSPISGHRSVSWYQQTPGQGLQFLFEYFSETQRNKGNFPGRFSGRQFSNSRSEMNVSTLELGDSALYLCASSLGGSLYNEQFFGPGTRLTVL.

V is TRBV5-6 and J is TRBJ1-1; 7 nucleotides agree with TRBD1. The V and J ends lost 0 bases and 4 bases, in that order; junction bases with no gene match: 9. This CDR3 has 16 amino acids. Germline assignment: CDR1 SGHDT and CDR2 YYEEEE. The CDR3 sequence is CASSLGPITGVTEAFF. Here the CDR3 DNA reads TGTGCCAGCAGCTTGGGGCCGATTACAGGGGTCACTGAAGCTTTCTTT. Full variable domain (remainder filled in from reference TRBV5-6 and TRBJ1-1): DAGVTQSPTHLIKTRGQQVTLRCSPKSGHDTVSWYQQALGQGPQFIFQYYEEEERQRGNFPDRFSGHQFPNYSSELNVNALLLGDSALYLCASSLGPITGVTEAFFGQGTRLTVV.

The J gene is TRBJ2-1, the V gene TRBV15; a weak D match, TRBD2 (6 bases). This CDR3 comprises 15 residues. Germline V gene data show CDR1 as LNHNV and CDR2 as YYDKDF (reference sequence). Trimming stripped 1 base from V and 8 bases from J, with 15 bases between. CDR3 coding DNA: TGTGCCACCAGCAGAGCGGGACTTATGAGACATGAGCAGTTCTTC. Translated, it gives CATSRAGLMRHEQFF.

This clone came up once. This chain connects TRBV6-5 to TRBJ1-1; D gene uncertain. Looked up from germline, CDR1 is MNHEY and CDR2 is SVGAGI. Trimming pared 0 bases from V and 7 bases from J, leaving 12 bases between. The CDR3 totals 14 residues. CDR3 nucleotide sequence: TGTGCCAGCAGTTACTCGCGCCGGGAGAGTGAAGCTTTCTTT. It is translated as CASSYSRRESEAFF.

There are a few counts of this clone. V usage is TRBV5-1 and J usage is TRBJ2-7, with D maybe TRBD1 (5 bases). Germline V gene lookup returns CDR1 SGHRS and CDR2 YFSETQ. V lost 7 bases, J lost 1 base, and 24 bases lay in between. The CDR3 is 17 amino acids. CDR3 bases: TGCGCCAGCGCGGACGGGCAGGGTGGCACCAGATCCTACGAGCAGTACTTC. This codes for CASADGQGGTRSYEQYF.

The chain combines TRBV27 with TRBJ2-7; 9 bases match TRBD2. Trimming at V came to 6 bases and at J to 7 bases, leaving 13 bases not matched to a gene. From germline, CDR1 is MNHEY and CDR2 SMNVEV (reference sequence). CDR3 length: 15 amino acids. The CDR3 region has the DNA TGTGCCAGCAGCCAAAGTACCGCGGGAGGGCGGGAGCAGTACTTC. The encoded protein is CASSQSTAGGREQYF.

This chain links TRBV4-2 with TRBJ1-4; 7 bases fit TRBD1. The CDR3 consists of 17 residues. The ends lost 0 bases at V and 4 bases at J; junction bases unmatched: 8. Looked up from germline, CDR1 is LGHNA and CDR2 is YNFKEQ. The CDR3 reads CASSQDLLGQVNEKLFF. For the CDR3, the DNA is TGTGCCAGCAGCCAAGATCTGCTCGGACAGGTTAATGAAAAACTGTTTTTT.

In DNA form, the CDR3 reads TGTGCCAGTAGTATAGCGGGCTACAATGAGCAGTTCTTC. This gives the protein CASSIAGYNEQFF. V gene TRBV19 combines with J gene TRBJ2-1, with no clear D. CDR3 size: 13 residues. The V and J ends lost 1 base and 3 bases respectively, with 4 bases between them. Germline assignment: CDR1 LNHDA and CDR2 SQIVND (reference sequence).

Comment on this clone: The junction differs from germline at one of its ends, possibly a read error. This chain joins TRBV7-9 and TRBJ2-7; D not resolved. The CDR3 is 14 residues long. Germline-derived CDR1 and CDR2 are SEHNR and FQNEAQ (reference sequence). The CDR3 loop reads CSSSFSKIVHEQYF. The CDR3 DNA sequence: TGTTCCAGCAGCTTCAGTAAAATTGTCCACGAGCAGTACTTC.